The 30 T cell receptor beta chains below were found in one sample sequenced in a study of blood T cell repertoires in COVID-19. The table came from immunoSEQ multiplex PCR; TCRdb's copy has only in-frame clones and leaves some out. Found here are fewer than 250,000 clones, about 90% of them singletons; the top ten hold about 2.2%. The sample consisted of peripheral blood. These receptors came from a woman aged 50 to 60 with acute or convalescent COVID-19.

This sequence joins TRBV3-1 (or the pseudogene TRBV3-2) and TRBJ2-7, with 9 bases fitting TRBD2. The CDR3 runs to 16 residues. Germline V gene data show CDR1 as LGHDT and CDR2 as YNNKEL (reference sequence). The junction had 14 bases not matched to a gene; V was cut back by 5 bases and J by 6 bases. In DNA, the CDR3 is TGTGCCAGCAGCTCCGGTGGGGGAGGAGCGGGAGGCGAGCAGTACTTC. Translated: CASSSGGGGAGGEQYF.

J is TRBJ1-6 and V is TRBV9; D not certain. Germline lookup yields CDR1 SGDLS and CDR2 YYNGEE. Trimming took off 0 bases at V and 0 bases at J, with 4 bases between the two ends. CDR3 size: 15 residues. The DNA for the CDR3 is TGTGCCAGCAGCGTAGACAGCTCCTATAATTCACCCCTCCACTTT. Protein: CASSVDSSYNSPLHF.

V is TRBV19 and J is TRBJ2-3; tentatively, D is TRBD2 (6 bases). From germline, CDR1 is LNHDA and CDR2 SQIVND (reference sequence). V was pared by 4 bases and J by 2 bases, with 16 bases between. This CDR3 comprises 16 residues. CDR3 nucleotide sequence: TGTGCCAGTAGTAACCCCGCGCGGGGATACACAGATACGCAGTATTTT. Its translation is CASSNPARGYTDTQYF.

The V and J genes are TRBV11-2 and TRBJ2-2; 8 bases agree with TRBD2. The CDR3 sequence is 15 residues long. Per the germline V gene, CDR1 is SGHAT and CDR2 is FQNNGV. Unmatched junction bases numbered 5, after V lost 2 bases and J lost 6 bases. The CDR3 DNA reads as TGTGCCAGCAGCTTAACAGCGGGAGTCGCCGGGGAGCTGTTTTTT. It codes for CASSLTAGVAGELFF. Looking up the rest from reference TRBV11-2 and TRBJ2-2 gives the full variable domain: EAGVAQSPRYKIIEKRQSVAFWCNPISGHATLYWYQQILGQGPKLLIQFQNNGVVDDSQLPKDRFSAERLKGVDSTLKIQPAKLEDSAVYLCASSLTAGVAGELFFGEGSRLTVL.

This rearrangement joins TRBV5-6 to TRBJ1-1; D unresolved. Per the germline V gene, CDR1 is SGHDT and CDR2 is YYEEEE. V was pared by 2 bases and J by 5 bases, with 16 bases between. This CDR3 is 15 amino acids long. The CDR3 reads CASSFSKVGWTEAFF. DNA of the CDR3: TGTGCCAGCAGCTTTTCTAAGGTCGGGTGGACTGAAGCTTTCTTT.

The chain is built from TRBV29-1 and TRBJ2-1, with D possibly matching TRBD2 (6 bases). The CDR3 has 15 amino acids. The germline V gene has CDR1 SQVTM and CDR2 ANQGSEA. V was clipped by 0 bases and J by 8 bases, with 17 bases between them. CDR3 residues: CSVEDLWKGGDEQFF. CDR3 bases: TGCAGCGTTGAAGATCTGTGGAAGGGAGGTGATGAGCAGTTCTTC.

This chain links TRBV10-3 with TRBJ1-1; D is undetermined. The CDR3 covers 11 residues. V lost 9 bases and J lost 7, with 12 bases in between. Germline-derived CDR1 and CDR2 are ENHRY and SYGVKD. The CDR3: CAISRENEAFF. CDR3 nucleotide sequence: TGTGCCATTTCCCGGGAAAATGAAGCTTTCTTT.

The CDR3 nucleotides are TGCGCCAGCAGCTTGGCCGTGGAGGGGATGAGCACTGAAGCTTTCTTT. This encodes CASSLAVEGMSTEAFF. The chain combines TRBV5-1 with TRBJ1-1; a possible D gene is TRBD1 (5 bases). Germline CDR1 is SGHRS and CDR2 is YFSETQ. This CDR3 is built from 16 residues. Trimming shortened V by 0 bases and J by 4 bases, and 16 bases separated the two germline ends.

This chain joins TRBV19 and TRBJ2-2; 9 bases agree with TRBD1. After removal of 7 bases from V and 4 bases from J, the junction contained 7 bases not matched to a gene. Germline CDR1 is LNHDA and CDR2 is SQIVND (reference sequence). CDR3 length: 15 amino acids. CDR3 DNA sequence: TGTGCCAGTACCCGGGACAGGGTGGGCACCGGGGAGCTGTTTTTT. It codes for CASTRDRVGTGELFF.

This clone was counted only a few times. This sequence joins TRBV6-1 and TRBJ2-4; D gene ambiguous. The germline V and J ends were trimmed by 3 bases and 9 bases, with 6 bases remaining between them. The germline V gene encodes CDR1 MNHNS and CDR2 SASEGT. The CDR3 loop spans 11 amino acids. This CDR3 is CASSEQAIQYF. As DNA, the CDR3 is TGTGCCAGCAGTGAGCAGGCCATTCAGTACTTC.

The rearrangement joins TRBV19 to TRBJ1-1; D is uncertain. Germline V lookup: CDR1 LNHDA, CDR2 SQIVND (reference sequence). The CDR3 contains 11 residues. Deletions cut 8 bases from V and 2 bases from J, with 6 bases between. CDR3 sequence (DNA): TGTGCCAGTTCGCGAAACACTGAAGCTTTCTTT. This codes for CASSRNTEAFF.

The chain recombines TRBV7-9 with TRBJ2-3, with 8 bases that match TRBD2. Germline values: CDR1 SEHNR, CDR2 FQNEAQ (reference sequence). CDR3 length equals 16 residues. J was trimmed by 2 bases and V by 4 bases; bases with no gene match: 8. The CDR3 spells CASSSTSANPTDTQYF. CDR3 sequence (DNA): TGTGCCAGCAGCTCGACTAGCGCGAACCCCACAGATACGCAGTATTTT. The full variable domain, its missing parts supplied by reference TRBV7-9 and TRBJ2-3, is DTGVSQNPRHKITKRGQNVTFRCDPISEHNRLYWYRQTLGQGPEFLTYFQNEAQLEKSRLLSDRFSAERPKGSFSTLEIQRTEQGDSAMYLCASSSTSANPTDTQYFGPGTRLTVL.

The gene calls are TRBV9 and TRBJ1-3; D unresolved. Germline V gives CDR1 SGDLS, CDR2 YYNGEE. This CDR3 has 16 residues. V lost 0 bases, J lost 0 bases, and 10 bases lay in between. The CDR3 reads CASSVADWTSGNTIYF. The CDR3 region has the DNA TGTGCCAGCAGCGTAGCGGACTGGACCTCTGGAAACACCATATATTTT.

This clone was recorded once. This chain uses TRBV4-2 with TRBJ1-5, with 9 nucleotides matching TRBD1. Per germline, CDR1 LGHNA and CDR2 YNFKEQ. The CDR3 spans 16 residues. Trimming cost V 3 bases and J 0 bases; bases outside gene matches: 3. The CDR3 protein is CASSQGDRDSNQPQHF. CDR3 bases: TGTGCCAGCAGCCAGGGGGACAGGGATAGCAATCAGCCCCAGCATTTT.

The chain is built from TRBV10-3 and TRBJ2-2, with 7 positions matching TRBD2. Germline V gives CDR1 ENHRY, CDR2 SYGVKD. Trimming at V came to 3 bases and at J to 1 base, leaving 2 bases not matched to a gene. The CDR3 length is 15 residues. For the CDR3, the DNA is TGTGCCATCAGTGACGAGCGGGGGAACACCGGGGAGCTGTTTTTT. Amino acid sequence: CAISDERGNTGELFF.

The chain links TRBV6-2 or TRBV6-3 to TRBJ2-6; the match to TRBD2 covers 7 bases. Germline V gene data show CDR1 as MNHEY and CDR2 as SVGEGT. V gave up 6 bases and J gave up 4 bases; unmatched junction bases: 9. The CDR3 is 16 residues long. The CDR3 region has the DNA TGTGCCAGCAGCTCCCCGCGGGGGAACGGGGCCAACGTCCTGACTTTC. It yields the protein CASSSPRGNGANVLTF.

This clone was seen a single time. This chain uses TRBV7-9 with TRBJ1-5; 9 positions match TRBD1. J gave up 7 bases and V 5 bases, and 6 bases lay outside the gene matches. Germline CDR1 SEHNR, CDR2 FQNEAQ (reference sequence). CDR3 size: 14 residues. The CDR3: CASSPQGAGQPQHF. CDR3 DNA sequence: TGTGCCAGCAGCCCACAGGGGGCTGGCCAGCCCCAGCATTTT.

The chain employs TRBV4-1 and TRBJ2-1; 9 bases map to TRBD1. The CDR3 is made up of 15 amino acids. Germline V gene data show CDR1 as MGHRA and CDR2 as YSYEKL. Unmatched junction bases numbered 7, after V lost 4 bases and J lost 6 bases. CDR3 region: CASSRAGTGSNEQFF. The CDR3, as DNA: TGCGCCAGCAGCCGAGCCGGGACAGGGAGCAATGAGCAGTTCTTC.

V is TRBV24-1 and J is TRBJ2-1; 9 positions agree with TRBD2. The CDR3 is 14 amino acids. Germline CDR1 and CDR2: KGHDR and SFDVKD. With V trimmed by 4 bases and J by 7 bases, 4 bases remained unmatched. CDR3: CATSDYSGGNEQFF. For the CDR3, the DNA is TGTGCCACCAGTGACTATAGCGGGGGAAATGAGCAGTTCTTC.

About this clone itself: This sample also contains other DNA sequences that code for the same CDR3. The genes are TRBV30 and TRBJ1-1; the D is unclear. V was pared by 2 bases and J by 1 base, with 5 bases between. The CDR3 contains 12 residues. CDR1 and CDR2 (germline): GTSNPN, SVGIG (reference sequence). CDR3 sequence reads: CAWSRENTEAFF. The CDR3 DNA is TGTGCCTGGAGTAGAGAGAACACTGAAGCTTTCTTT.

The chain combines TRBV19 with TRBJ1-1, with D uncertain. Germline V gene data show CDR1 as LNHDA and CDR2 as SQIVND (reference sequence). This CDR3 region has 13 residues. V was pared by 7 bases and J by 1 base, with 10 bases between. The CDR3 is CASKFGENTEAFF. The CDR3 DNA reads as TGTGCCAGTAAATTCGGGGAGAACACTGAAGCTTTCTTT.

The chain couples TRBV6-1 to TRBJ2-3, with D hard to call. The germline CDR1 and CDR2 sequences are MNHNS and SASEGT. This CDR3 comprises 16 residues. V gave up 5 bases and J gave up 5 bases, with 20 bases separating them. CDR3 DNA sequence: TGTGCCAGCAGTCAAGAGGTAGCTCGTTTAAGAGATACGCAGTATTTT. Translating it yields CASSQEVARLRDTQYF.

V gene TRBV11-2 combines with J gene TRBJ2-5; the D gene is possibly TRBD2 (6 bases). Trimming cost V 5 bases and J 1 base, with 14 bases left between them. The CDR3 runs 15 residues. Germline CDR1 is SGHAT and CDR2 is FQNNGV. The CDR3 loop reads CASSPGTGPQETQYF. The DNA for the CDR3 is TGTGCCAGCAGCCCAGGGACTGGCCCCCAAGAGACCCAGTACTTC.

The chain has TRBV28 and TRBJ1-3, with D unclear. The CDR3 has 14 amino acids. Germline CDR1 MDHEN, CDR2 SYDVKM. The germline V and J ends were trimmed by 5 bases and 0 bases, with 8 bases remaining between them. CDR3 amino acids: CASSLHSSGNTIYF. For the CDR3, the DNA is TGTGCCAGCAGTCTCCACAGCTCTGGAAACACCATATATTTT. The entire variable domain, with the rest obtained from reference TRBV28 and TRBJ1-3, is as follows: DVKVTQSSRYLVKRTGEKVFLECVQDMDHENMFWYRQDPGLGLRLIYFSYDVKMKEKGDIPEGYSVSREKKERFSLILESASTNQTSMYLCASSLHSSGNTIYFGEGSWLTVV.

The gene calls are TRBV24-1 and TRBJ2-2; TRBD1 might be the D (5 bases). The V and J ends lost 7 bases and 4 bases respectively, with 9 bases between them. CDR1 and CDR2 from the germline V gene are KGHDR and SFDVKD. There are 13 residues in the CDR3. The CDR3, as DNA: TGTGCCACCAGGACAGACACCACCGGGGAGCTGTTTTTT. This gives the protein CATRTDTTGELFF.

This rearrangement joins TRBV15 to TRBJ1-2; TRBD1 is a possible D gene (5 bases). The germline CDR1 and CDR2 sequences are LNHNV and YYDKDF (reference sequence). CDR3 length: 13 amino acids. V lost 8 bases and J lost 1, with 11 bases in between. The CDR3 sequence is CATSQEGNYGYTF. CDR3 sequence (DNA): TGTGCCACCTCACAGGAGGGTAACTATGGCTACACCTTC.

The rearrangement joins TRBV11-2 to TRBJ2-4; 7 positions match TRBD1. Germline loops: CDR1 SGHAT, CDR2 FQNNGV. The CDR3 runs to 18 residues. Trimming took 4 bases from V and 0 from J; bases not matched to a gene: 12. CDR3 in DNA: TGTGCCAGCAGCTCCCTTAGGACAGGTTCGCTAGCCAAAAACATTCAGTACTTC. Its protein product is CASSSLRTGSLAKNIQYF.

The chain employs TRBV5-6 and TRBJ1-5, with D uncertain. Between the trimmed V and J ends, which lost 4 bases and 4 bases, there was a span of 15 bases. Germline V gene lookup returns CDR1 SGHDT and CDR2 YYEEEE. This CDR3 has 15 amino acids. The CDR3 coding sequence is TGTGCCAGCAGCACCGGGAACGCATTAAATCAGCCCCAGCATTTT. Translated, it gives CASSTGNALNQPQHF.

The gene calls are TRBV30 and TRBJ2-4; the D gene is possibly TRBD2 (6 bases). This CDR3 comprises 15 residues. V dropped 3 bases and J dropped 0 bases, with 12 bases sitting between them. Germline CDR1 reads GTSNPN; CDR2 reads SVGIG (reference sequence). The CDR3 here is CAWRRAGPAKNIQYF. The DNA for the CDR3 is TGTGCCTGGAGGCGGGCGGGACCAGCCAAAAACATTCAGTACTTC.

This clone appeared once. V and J are TRBV12-3 or TRBV12-4 and TRBJ2-7; a possible D gene is TRBD1 (6 bases). This CDR3 spans 12 amino acids. V shed 7 bases and J shed 4 bases, with 11 bases lying between them. This CDR3 is CASTLGGYEQYF. CDR3 nucleotides: TGTGCCAGCACCCTAGGGGGATACGAGCAGTACTTC.